The 32 T cell receptor beta chains below all came from one sample that was sequenced in a study of response to subunit inactivated influenza vaccine. TCRdb re-analysed the RT-PCR reads in MiXCR, keeping a single row per CDR3 protein. The sample lists approximately 500,000 distinct CDR3 sequences, approximately 20% occurring once. The same sample was also studied in work on T cells expressing NK-cell markers. That paper states: TCR beta cDNA was generated via 5'RACE template switching incorporating UMIs.

The sample here was CD4+ T cells sorted from PBMCs, taken less than 13 days after vaccination. The source of these receptors is a man aged 50 to 60 who received an inactivated influenza vaccine.

This clonotype was counted a few times. V and J are TRBV10-3 and TRBJ2-5; 10 bases are shared with TRBD1. This CDR3 comprises 14 residues. V dropped 6 bases and J dropped 5; count of bases not matched to a gene: 6. Looked up from germline, CDR1 is ENHRY and CDR2 is SYGVKD. The CDR3 here is CAIRAGTGVETQYF. Here the CDR3 DNA reads TGTGCCATCAGGGCCGGGACAGGGGTCGAGACCCAGTACTTC.

There are a few counts of this clonotype. This chain uses TRBV20-1 with TRBJ1-1; D is possibly TRBD1 (5 bases). CDR3 length equals 14 residues. Trimming took off 4 bases at V and 2 bases at J, with 14 bases between the two ends. The germline CDR1 and CDR2 sequences are DFQATT and SNEGSKA (reference sequence). The CDR3 coding sequence is TGCAGTGCTACCCGGGACCTGCTCAACACTGAAGCTTTCTTT. It is translated as CSATRDLLNTEAFF.

This clonotype is a singleton in its sample. The chain has TRBV6-1 and TRBJ1-5; 7 positions agree with TRBD1. The CDR3 is 15 residues long. Trimming cost V 6 bases and J 2 bases; bases outside gene matches: 7. Germline CDR1 MNHNS, CDR2 SASEGT. CDR3 sequence reads: CASSRQGFGNQPQHF. The CDR3 nucleotides are TGTGCCAGCAGCCGACAGGGTTTCGGCAATCAGCCCCAGCATTTT.

The V and J genes are TRBV29-1 and TRBJ2-1; 9 bases are shared with TRBD1. The germline CDR1 and CDR2 sequences are SQVTM and ANQGSEA. The length of the CDR3 is 15 residues. V gave up 3 bases and J gave up 6 bases; unmatched junction bases: 9. The CDR3 coding sequence is TGCAGCGTTGAGCGGACAGGGGAGGGGTTCAATGAGCAGTTCTTC. Residues: CSVERTGEGFNEQFF.

Ten or more counts support this clonotype. The chain employs TRBV20-1 and TRBJ2-5; 8 nucleotides match TRBD1. Germline V gives CDR1 DFQATT, CDR2 SNEGSKA (reference sequence). This CDR3 region has 12 residues. With V trimmed by 6 bases and J by 4 bases, 4 bases remained unmatched. The DNA for the CDR3 is TGCAGTGCCTCAGGGGGCCCAGAGACCCAGTACTTC. Amino acid sequence: CSASGGPETQYF.

The chain links TRBV5-1 to TRBJ1-2; no clear D gene. The CDR3 runs 13 residues. V was pared by 4 bases and J by 7 bases, with 14 bases between. The germline V gene has CDR1 SGHRS and CDR2 YFSETQ. CDR3 coding DNA: TGCGCCAGCAGCCTGAGCAGTTCCGGTGGCTACACCTTC. Protein product: CASSLSSSGGYTF. Looking up the rest from reference TRBV5-1 and TRBJ1-2 gives the full variable domain: KAGVTQTPRYLIKTRGQQVTLSCSPISGHRSVSWYQQTPGQGLQFLFEYFSETQRNKGNFPGRFSGRQFSNSRSEMNVSTLELGDSALYLCASSLSSSGGYTFGSGTRLTVV.

V gene TRBV2 combines with J gene TRBJ1-3; 7 positions agree with TRBD1. Germline V CDR1 and CDR2: SNHLY, FYNNEI. The ends lost 8 bases at V and 0 bases at J; junction bases unmatched: 16. This CDR3 contains 18 residues. CDR3 protein: CASELSPVQGGSGNTIYF. The CDR3 region has the DNA TGTGCCAGCGAGTTGTCCCCTGTCCAGGGGGGCTCTGGAAACACCATATATTTT.

This clonotype has more than one count but fewer than ten. The J gene is TRBJ2-1, the V gene TRBV20-1; the match to TRBD2 covers 9 bases. Germline CDR1 is DFQATT and CDR2 is SNEGSKA (reference sequence). The CDR3 length is 15 residues. Losses at the gene ends were 1 base for V and 4 bases for J; bases not matched to a gene: 5. CDR3 region: CSARVGLAGYNEQFF. In DNA form, the CDR3 reads TGCAGTGCTAGAGTGGGTCTAGCGGGATACAATGAGCAGTTCTTC.

There are a few counts of this clonotype. The rearrangement links TRBV5-1 to TRBJ2-1; TRBD2 matches 10 bases. V shed 0 bases and J 4 bases; nucleotides not matched to a gene: 7. The CDR3 runs 17 residues. Germline V gives CDR1 SGHRS, CDR2 YFSETQ. DNA for the CDR3: TGCGCCAGCAGCTTGGCCTTTGGGACTAGCGCGTACAATGAGCAGTTCTTC. It specifies CASSLAFGTSAYNEQFF. Full variable domain (rest looked up from reference TRBV5-1 and TRBJ2-1): KAGVTQTPRYLIKTRGQQVTLSCSPISGHRSVSWYQQTPGQGLQFLFEYFSETQRNKGNFPGRFSGRQFSNSRSEMNVSTLELGDSALYLCASSLAFGTSAYNEQFFGPGTRLTVL.

The chain links TRBV6-1 to TRBJ2-1, with D perhaps matching TRBD1 (6 bases). The germline V gene has CDR1 MNHNS and CDR2 SASEGT. This CDR3 contains 15 residues. V shed 6 bases and J shed 2 bases, with 14 bases lying between them. As DNA, the CDR3 is TGTGCCAGCAGCCAAGGACAGCCCGCCTACAATGAGCAGTTCTTC. Translation: CASSQGQPAYNEQFF.

V usage is TRBV4-2 and J usage is TRBJ1-1; tentative D call: TRBD1 (6 bases). CDR1 is LGHNA and CDR2 is YNFKEQ in the germline V gene. CDR3 length: 17 residues. Trimming cost V 0 bases and J 4 bases, with 18 bases left between them. The CDR3 protein is CASSQDPTGRGGTEAFF. As DNA, the CDR3 is TGTGCCAGCAGCCAAGATCCCACAGGGAGGGGAGGCACTGAAGCTTTCTTT.

The sample holds a few counts of this clonotype. The V and J genes are TRBV29-1 and TRBJ2-3, with 10 bases that match TRBD2. The CDR3 has 14 amino acids. The V and J ends lost 5 bases and 2 bases, in that order; junction bases with no gene match: 4. Germline CDR1 is SQVTM and CDR2 is ANQGSEA. CDR3 sequence: CSVQREGPTDTQYF. CDR3 in DNA: TGCAGCGTTCAGCGGGAGGGCCCCACAGATACGCAGTATTTT.

The chain links TRBV29-1 to TRBJ2-7; D unclear. Germline CDR1 reads SQVTM; CDR2 reads ANQGSEA. Trimming pared 0 bases from V and 6 bases from J, leaving 6 bases between. The CDR3 sequence is 11 residues long. The CDR3 nucleotides are TGCAGCGTTGAAGACGCGGCCGAGCAGTACTTC. Protein: CSVEDAAEQYF.

This clonotype was seen only a few times. A junction boundary mismatches the germline segment, possibly from a read error. The chain couples TRBV12-3 or TRBV12-4 to TRBJ2-7; D tentatively reads TRBD1 or TRBD2 (6 bases each). This CDR3 region has 11 residues. The chain's CDR3 is CASSSGGHEAF. In DNA form, the CDR3 reads TGTGCCAGCAGTTCCGGGGGACACGAAGCCTTC.

The chain recombines TRBV28 with TRBJ2-2; D not resolved. CDR1 is MDHEN and CDR2 is SYDVKM in the germline V gene. CDR3 size: 14 residues. V was shortened by 7 bases and J by 1 base, with 10 bases between the two germline ends. CDR3 sequence (DNA): TGTGCCAGCACCCACACCCAGAACACCGGGGAGCTGTTTTTT. Translated, it gives CASTHTQNTGELFF.

The chain carries TRBV7-6 and TRBJ2-6; 7 bases match TRBD2. V was pared by 0 bases and J by 3 bases, with 14 bases of the junction left unmatched. Germline V gives CDR1 SGHVS, CDR2 FNYEAQ. The CDR3 is 20 residues long. The CDR3 sequence: CASSLAMGGGLLFGANVLTF. Here the CDR3 DNA reads TGTGCCAGCAGCTTAGCGATGGGCGGGGGACTGCTTTTTGGGGCCAACGTCCTGACTTTC.

There are a few counts of this clonotype. This sequence joins TRBV7-2 and TRBJ1-2; possible D gene TRBD1, 5 bases. The V gene lost 4 bases and the J gene lost 1 base, with 16 bases spanning the gap. This CDR3 region has 16 residues. The germline V gene has CDR1 SGHTA and CDR2 FQGNSA. Here the CDR3 DNA reads TGTGCCAGCAGCTCCCCGGCACTAAGGGGTAACTATGGCTACACCTTC. This encodes CASSSPALRGNYGYTF.

This rearrangement joins TRBV11-2 to TRBJ2-7; D unresolved. Trimming cost V 2 bases and J 11 bases, with 16 bases left between them. The CDR3 is 13 residues long. Germline assignment: CDR1 SGHAT and CDR2 FQNNGV. The CDR3 is CASSLSERELKYF. For the CDR3, the DNA is TGTGCCAGCAGCTTAAGTGAAAGGGAACTGAAGTACTTC. Variable domain in full (rest from reference TRBV11-2 and TRBJ2-7): EAGVAQSPRYKIIEKRQSVAFWCNPISGHATLYWYQQILGQGPKLLIQFQNNGVVDDSQLPKDRFSAERLKGVDSTLKIQPAKLEDSAVYLCASSLSERELKYFGPGTRLTVT.

The chain recombines TRBV7-9 with TRBJ2-7, with 7 bases fitting TRBD1. Germline CDR1 SEHNR, CDR2 FQNEAQ (reference sequence). Trimming took 2 bases from V and 6 from J; bases not matched to a gene: 10. The length of the CDR3 is 15 residues. The CDR3: CASSLNRQGSGEQYF. The CDR3 DNA is TGTGCCAGCAGCTTAAACCGACAGGGTTCGGGCGAGCAGTACTTC.

The chain is built from TRBV18 and TRBJ2-7, with 7 bases lining up with TRBD1. Losses at the gene ends were 4 bases for V and 3 bases for J; bases not matched to a gene: 6. The CDR3 totals 14 residues. Germline values: CDR1 KGHSH, CDR2 LQKENI. CDR3 in amino acids: CASSRRQGYYEQYF. The CDR3 nucleotides read TGTGCCAGCTCACGTCGACAGGGCTACTACGAGCAGTACTTC.

The chain employs TRBV11-2 and TRBJ2-1; D ambiguous. V lost 6 bases, J lost 7 bases, and 13 bases lay in between. Germline lookup yields CDR1 SGHAT and CDR2 FQNNGV. This CDR3 region has 13 residues. Written as DNA, the CDR3 is TGTGCCAGCAGGAAGACTCCGAGGAATGAGCAGTTCTTC. Its protein product is CASRKTPRNEQFF.

The genes are TRBV9 and TRBJ2-1, with D hard to call. Deletions cut 4 bases from V and 5 bases from J, with 4 bases between. The germline V gene encodes CDR1 SGDLS and CDR2 YYNGEE. The CDR3 spans 11 residues. CDR3 amino acids: CASSTHNEQFF. CDR3 sequence (DNA): TGTGCCAGCAGCACTCACAATGAGCAGTTCTTC.

The table lists this clonotype with a few counts. The rearrangement uses TRBV6-5 and TRBJ2-1; the match to TRBD2 covers 7 bases. This CDR3 has 18 amino acids. The V segment lost 2 bases and the J segment 6 bases; nucleotides outside the gene matches: 16. Germline assignment: CDR1 MNHEY and CDR2 SVGAGI. This chain's CDR3 is CASSYPSDRGTKFNEQFF. The CDR3 DNA reads as TGTGCCAGCAGTTACCCCTCAGACCGCGGGACTAAGTTCAATGAGCAGTTCTTC.

The chain joins TRBV4-3 to TRBJ2-1, with no clear D. The CDR3 runs to 14 residues. Germline CDR1 is LGHNA and CDR2 is YSLEER. V shed 0 bases and J shed 5 bases, with 8 bases lying between them. CDR3 DNA sequence: TGCGCCAGCAGCCAAGAAGTACAACACAATGAGCAGTTCTTC. Translated: CASSQEVQHNEQFF.

The table lists this clonotype with a few counts. The J gene is TRBJ2-7, the V gene TRBV20-1, with D possibly TRBD2 on 6 matching bases. Germline-derived CDR1 and CDR2 are DFQATT and SNEGSKA (reference sequence). V was shortened by 0 bases and J by 2 bases, with 14 bases between the two germline ends. The CDR3 is 15 amino acids. The CDR3 loop is CSARDLAGITYEQYF. The CDR3, as DNA: TGCAGTGCTAGAGATCTGGCGGGGATAACCTACGAGCAGTACTTC.

This clonotype was seen a handful of times. V and J are TRBV9 and TRBJ1-6; D is ambiguous. This CDR3 has 13 residues. Trimming cost V 4 bases and J 8 bases, with 10 bases left between them. The germline gives CDR1 SGDLS, CDR2 YYNGEE. CDR3 residues: CASSSGPDSPLHF. The CDR3 DNA is TGTGCCAGCAGCTCCGGACCGGATTCACCCCTCCACTTT.

This clonotype was seen only a few times. The chain employs TRBV5-6 and TRBJ1-4; D uncertain. CDR3 length: 13 amino acids. V was clipped by 4 bases and J by 13 bases, with 17 bases between them. Per germline, CDR1 SGHDT and CDR2 YYEEEE. This CDR3 is CASSPTGRRVLFF. As DNA, the CDR3 is TGTGCCAGCAGCCCCACTGGTCGGAGGGTACTGTTTTTT.

This chain links TRBV3-1 with TRBJ2-3; 9 bases match TRBD2. CDR1 is LGHDT and CDR2 is YNNKEL in the germline V gene (reference sequence). The CDR3 is 16 residues long. Germline trimming cut 3 bases from V and 0 bases from J; bases unmatched to any gene: 4. In DNA form, the CDR3 reads TGTGCCAGCAGCCAGGCCACTAGCGGGAGCACAGATACGCAGTATTTT. It translates to CASSQATSGSTDTQYF.

This clonotype was detected a few times. CDR3 nucleotides: TGCAGTGCCTCGGATTTGCAAGGGGCCAATGAGCAGTTCTTC. It is translated as CSASDLQGANEQFF. V gene TRBV20-1 combines with J gene TRBJ2-1; a weak D match, TRBD1 (5 bases). V gave up 6 bases and J gave up 6 bases, with 18 bases separating them. The CDR3 totals 14 residues. Germline V gene data show CDR1 as DFQATT and CDR2 as SNEGSKA (reference sequence).

At least ten counts were recorded for this clonotype. This sequence joins TRBV5-4 and TRBJ2-3; 9 bases are a match to TRBD1. With V trimmed by 4 bases and J by 5 bases, 5 bases remained unmatched. Looked up from germline, CDR1 is SGHNT and CDR2 is YYREEE (reference sequence). The CDR3 totals 14 residues. The CDR3 spells CASSRGQGVDTQYF. CDR3 nucleotide sequence: TGTGCCAGCAGCCGGGGACAGGGTGTAGATACGCAGTATTTT.

This clonotype was seen repeatedly, ten times or more. The V gene is TRBV4-1, the J gene TRBJ2-2, with 12 nucleotides matching TRBD2. V lost 4 bases, J lost 6 bases, and 3 bases stayed unmatched. Per the germline V gene, CDR1 is MGHRA and CDR2 is YSYEKL. The CDR3 extends over 15 amino acids. CDR3: CASSLRTSGAGELFF. CDR3 DNA: TGCGCCAGCAGCCTACGGACTAGCGGGGCCGGGGAGCTGTTTTTT.

The rearrangement joins TRBV6-1 to TRBJ2-7; 8 bases line up with TRBD2. Germline CDR1 reads MNHNS; CDR2 reads SASEGT. This CDR3 is built from 14 residues. V was clipped by 10 bases and J by 3 bases; unmatched bases: 11. The CDR3 sequence: CATTGGLAGYEQYF. CDR3 sequence (DNA): TGTGCCACAACGGGGGGGCTAGCGGGCTACGAGCAGTACTTC.